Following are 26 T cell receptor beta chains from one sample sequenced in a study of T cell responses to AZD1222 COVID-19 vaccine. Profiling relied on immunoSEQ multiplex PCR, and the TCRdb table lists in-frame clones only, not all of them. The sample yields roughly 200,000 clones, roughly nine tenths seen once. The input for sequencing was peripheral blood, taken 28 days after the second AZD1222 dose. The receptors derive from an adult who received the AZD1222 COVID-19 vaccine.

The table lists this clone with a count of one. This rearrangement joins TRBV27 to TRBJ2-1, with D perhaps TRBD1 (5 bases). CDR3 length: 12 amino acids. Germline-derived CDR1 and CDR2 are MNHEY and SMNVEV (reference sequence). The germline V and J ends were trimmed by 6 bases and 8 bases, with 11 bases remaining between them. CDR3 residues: CASRDRIHEQFF. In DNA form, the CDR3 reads TGTGCCAGCAGAGACAGAATCCATGAGCAGTTCTTC.

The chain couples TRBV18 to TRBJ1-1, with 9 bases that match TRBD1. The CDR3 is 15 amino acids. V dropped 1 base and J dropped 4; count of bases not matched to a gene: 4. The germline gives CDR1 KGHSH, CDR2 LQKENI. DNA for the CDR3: TGTGCCAGCTCACCACTCCTGGGACAGGGCACTGAAGCTTTCTTT. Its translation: CASSPLLGQGTEAFF.

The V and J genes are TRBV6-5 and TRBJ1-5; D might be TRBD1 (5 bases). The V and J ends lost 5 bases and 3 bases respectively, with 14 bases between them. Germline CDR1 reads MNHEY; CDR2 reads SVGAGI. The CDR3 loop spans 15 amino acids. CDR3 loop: CASSTPGTHNQPQHF. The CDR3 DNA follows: TGTGCCAGCAGTACTCCCGGGACTCACAATCAGCCCCAGCATTTT.

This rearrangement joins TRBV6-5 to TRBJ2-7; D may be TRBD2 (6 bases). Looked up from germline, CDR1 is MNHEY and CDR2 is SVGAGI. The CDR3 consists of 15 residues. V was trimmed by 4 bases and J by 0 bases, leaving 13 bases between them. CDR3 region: CASSWDGSPSYEQYF. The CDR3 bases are TGTGCCAGCAGTTGGGACGGGAGTCCCTCCTACGAGCAGTACTTC.

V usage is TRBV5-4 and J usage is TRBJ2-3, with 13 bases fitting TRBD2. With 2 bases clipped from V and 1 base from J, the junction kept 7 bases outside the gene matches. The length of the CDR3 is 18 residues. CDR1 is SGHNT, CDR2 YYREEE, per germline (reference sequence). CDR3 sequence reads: CASSFGPGLAGGTDTQYF. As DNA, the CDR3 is TGTGCCAGCAGCTTTGGACCCGGACTAGCGGGAGGCACAGATACGCAGTATTTT.

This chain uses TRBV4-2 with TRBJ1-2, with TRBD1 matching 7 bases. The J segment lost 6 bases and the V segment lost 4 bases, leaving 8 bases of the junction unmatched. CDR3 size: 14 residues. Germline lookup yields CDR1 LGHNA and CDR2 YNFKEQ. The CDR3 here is CASSRTGEGNGYTF. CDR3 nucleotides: TGTGCCAGCAGCCGTACAGGGGAGGGAAATGGCTACACCTTC.

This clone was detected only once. The DNA for the CDR3 is TGTGCCAGCAGTCCCCAGACTAGCGGGAGGGCCGTGGGTACGCAGTATTTT. It specifies CASSPQTSGRAVGTQYF. This chain joins TRBV6-6 and TRBJ2-3, with TRBD2 matching over 14 bases. Losses at the gene ends were 5 bases for V and 8 bases for J; bases not matched to a gene: 12. Per germline, CDR1 MNHNY and CDR2 SVGAGI (reference sequence). This CDR3 contains 17 residues.

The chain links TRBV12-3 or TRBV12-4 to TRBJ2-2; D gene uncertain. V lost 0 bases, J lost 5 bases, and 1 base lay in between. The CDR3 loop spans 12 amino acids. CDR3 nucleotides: TGTGCCAGCAGTTTAGCAACCGGGGAGCTGTTTTTT. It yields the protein CASSLATGELFF.

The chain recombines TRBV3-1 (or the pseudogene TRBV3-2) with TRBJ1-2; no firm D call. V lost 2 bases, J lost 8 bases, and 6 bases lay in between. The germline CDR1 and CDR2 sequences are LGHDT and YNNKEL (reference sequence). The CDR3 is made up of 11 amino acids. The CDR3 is CASSQKRGYTF. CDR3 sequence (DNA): TGTGCCAGCAGCCAAAAACGGGGCTACACCTTC.

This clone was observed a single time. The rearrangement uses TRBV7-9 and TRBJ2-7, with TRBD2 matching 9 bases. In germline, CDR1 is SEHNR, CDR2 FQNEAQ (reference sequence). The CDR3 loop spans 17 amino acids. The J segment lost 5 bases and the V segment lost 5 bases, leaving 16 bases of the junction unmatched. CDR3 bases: TGTGCCAGCAGCAAAGCCGGACTAGCGATACGGGTTGACGAGCAGTACTTC. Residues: CASSKAGLAIRVDEQYF.

CDR3 loop: CASSLGDIGRAIYNEQFF. CDR3 bases: TGTGCCAGCAGCTTAGGGGATATCGGGAGGGCGATCTACAATGAGCAGTTCTTC. J is TRBJ2-1 and V is TRBV11-2, with 8 bases matching TRBD2. Germline V gene sequence: CDR1 SGHAT, CDR2 FQNNGV. The CDR3 runs to 18 residues. The V gene end was trimmed by 1 base and the J gene end by 3 bases; junction bases not matched to a gene: 11.

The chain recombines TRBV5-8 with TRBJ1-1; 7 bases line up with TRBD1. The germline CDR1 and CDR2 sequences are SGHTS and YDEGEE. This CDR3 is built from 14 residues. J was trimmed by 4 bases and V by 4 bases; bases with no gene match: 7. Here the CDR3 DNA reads TGTGCCAGCAGCCGGGACAGTATTGCCACTGAAGCTTTCTTT. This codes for CASSRDSIATEAFF.

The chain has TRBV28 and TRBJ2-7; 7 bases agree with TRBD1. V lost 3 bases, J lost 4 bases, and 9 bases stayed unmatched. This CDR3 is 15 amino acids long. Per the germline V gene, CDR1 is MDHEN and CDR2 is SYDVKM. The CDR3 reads CASSFLRTGRYEQYF. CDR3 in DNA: TGTGCCAGCAGTTTTCTCCGGACAGGAAGGTACGAGCAGTACTTC.

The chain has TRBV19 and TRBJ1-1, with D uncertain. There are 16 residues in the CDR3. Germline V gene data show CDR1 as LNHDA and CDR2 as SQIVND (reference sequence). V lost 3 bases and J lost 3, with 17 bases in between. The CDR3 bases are TGTGCCAGTAGTATGTTGGGATTCTATGAAGACACTGAAGCTTTCTTT. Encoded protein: CASSMLGFYEDTEAFF.

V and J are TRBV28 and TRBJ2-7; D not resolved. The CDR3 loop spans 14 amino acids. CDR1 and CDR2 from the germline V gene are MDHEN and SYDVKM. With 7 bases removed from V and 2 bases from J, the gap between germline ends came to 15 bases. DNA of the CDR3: TGTGCCAGCAACCATAGAAAGCCCGCCTACGAGCAGTACTTC. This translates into CASNHRKPAYEQYF.

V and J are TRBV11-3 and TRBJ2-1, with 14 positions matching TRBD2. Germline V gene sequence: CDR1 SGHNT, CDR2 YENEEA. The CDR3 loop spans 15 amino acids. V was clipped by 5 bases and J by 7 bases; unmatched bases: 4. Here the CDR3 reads CASSPTSGRANEQFF. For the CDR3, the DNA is TGTGCCAGCAGCCCGACTAGCGGGAGGGCGAATGAGCAGTTCTTC. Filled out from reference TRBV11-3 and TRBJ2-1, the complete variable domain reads EAGVVQSPRYKIIEKKQPVAFWCNPISGHNTLYWYLQNLGQGPELLIRYENEEAVDDSQLPKDRFSAERLKGVDSTLKIQPAELGDSAVYLCASSPTSGRANEQFFGPGTRLTVL.

CDR3 region: CASRAGNTIYF. CDR3 bases: TGTGCCAGCCGGGCTGGAAACACCATATATTTT. The chain carries TRBV28 and TRBJ1-3; D is unresolved. Trimming cost V 8 bases and J 2 bases, with 4 bases left between them. There are 11 residues in the CDR3. Per germline, CDR1 MDHEN and CDR2 SYDVKM.

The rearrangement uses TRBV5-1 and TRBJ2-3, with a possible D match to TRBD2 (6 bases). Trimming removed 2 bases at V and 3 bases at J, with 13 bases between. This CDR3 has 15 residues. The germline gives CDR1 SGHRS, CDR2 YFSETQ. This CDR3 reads CASSFNGRGTDTQYF. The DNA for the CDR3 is TGCGCCAGCAGCTTTAACGGGAGAGGGACAGATACGCAGTATTTT.

This chain's CDR3 is CASSDWQGADTQYF. The CDR3 nucleotides are TGTGCCAGCAGTGATTGGCAGGGGGCAGATACGCAGTATTTT. This chain links TRBV6-1 with TRBJ2-3; 7 bases line up with TRBD1. Germline assignment: CDR1 MNHNS and CDR2 SASEGT. The length of the CDR3 is 14 residues. V was pared by 3 bases and J by 4 bases, with 4 bases of the junction left unmatched.

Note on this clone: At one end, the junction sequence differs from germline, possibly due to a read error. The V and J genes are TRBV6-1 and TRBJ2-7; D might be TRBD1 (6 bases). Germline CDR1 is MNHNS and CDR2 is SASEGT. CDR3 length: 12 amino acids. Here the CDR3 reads CASIEGGYEQYF. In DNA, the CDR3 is TGTGCCAGCATTGAAGGGGGCTACGAGCAGTACTTC.

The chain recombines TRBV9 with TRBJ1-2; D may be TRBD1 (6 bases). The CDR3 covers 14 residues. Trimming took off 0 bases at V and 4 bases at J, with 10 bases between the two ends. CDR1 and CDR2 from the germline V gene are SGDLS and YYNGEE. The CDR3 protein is CASSVGRGPYGYTF. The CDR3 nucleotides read TGTGCCAGCAGCGTAGGCAGGGGCCCCTATGGCTACACCTTC.

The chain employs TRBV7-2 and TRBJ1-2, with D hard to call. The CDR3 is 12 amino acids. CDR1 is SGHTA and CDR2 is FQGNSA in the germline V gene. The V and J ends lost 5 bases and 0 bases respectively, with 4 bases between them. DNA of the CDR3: TGTGCCAGCAGCGTATCTAACTATGGCTACACCTTC. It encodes CASSVSNYGYTF. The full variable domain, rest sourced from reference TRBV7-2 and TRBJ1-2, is GAGVSQSPSNKVTEKGKDVELRCDPISGHTALYWYRQSLGQGLEFLIYFQGNSAPDKSGLPSDRFSAERTGGSVSTLTIQRTQQEDSAVYLCASSVSNYGYTFGSGTRLTVV.

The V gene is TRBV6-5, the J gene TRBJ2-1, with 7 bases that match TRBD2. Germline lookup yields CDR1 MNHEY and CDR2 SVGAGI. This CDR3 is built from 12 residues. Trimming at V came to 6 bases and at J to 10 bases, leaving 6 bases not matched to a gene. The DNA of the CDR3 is TGTGCCAGCAGCCAAACTAGCGTAGAGCAGTTCTTC. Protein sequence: CASSQTSVEQFF.

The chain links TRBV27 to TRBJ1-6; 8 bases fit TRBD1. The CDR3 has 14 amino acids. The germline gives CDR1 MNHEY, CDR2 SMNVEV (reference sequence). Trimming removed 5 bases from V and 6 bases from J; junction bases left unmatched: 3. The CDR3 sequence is CASSITGGNSPLHF. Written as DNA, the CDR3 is TGTGCCAGCAGTATCACAGGGGGTAATTCACCCCTCCACTTT.

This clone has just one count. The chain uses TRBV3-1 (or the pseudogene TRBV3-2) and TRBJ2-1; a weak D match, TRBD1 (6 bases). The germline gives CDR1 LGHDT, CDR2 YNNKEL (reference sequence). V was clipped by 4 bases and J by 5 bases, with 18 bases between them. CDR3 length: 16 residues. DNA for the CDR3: TGTGCCAGCAGCCGAGGGAGAGGGGGTGGGGACAATGAGCAGTTCTTC. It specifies CASSRGRGGGDNEQFF.

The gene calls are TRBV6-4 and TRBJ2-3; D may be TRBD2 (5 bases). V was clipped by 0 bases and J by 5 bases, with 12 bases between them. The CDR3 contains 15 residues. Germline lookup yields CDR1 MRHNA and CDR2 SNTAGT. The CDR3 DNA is TGTGCCAGCAGTGACTCGGGCGGGCCGGGAGATACGCAGTATTTT. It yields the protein CASSDSGGPGDTQYF.